The T cell receptor (beta chain) described here comes from a study of blood T cell repertoires in COVID-19. Turning to the study itself: The United States, Italy and Spain provided the acute and convalescent COVID-19 samples.

In the study's own analysis: Reference gene primer amplification gave nucleated cell count estimates. Sequenced by immunoSEQ multiplex PCR; TCRdb stores in-frame clones only, minus some. The D gene and trimming were derived from the DNA, and the V and J assignments and clone size from that table. The sample has approximately 76,000 clones; 70% to 85% are singletons. This CDR3 has 14 amino acids. Trimming removed 4 bases from V and 7 bases from J; junction bases left unmatched: 6. Germline values: CDR1 SGHNT, CDR2 YYREEE (reference sequence). This clonotype was sampled from an older woman with acute or convalescent COVID-19. The chain has TRBV5-4 and TRBJ2-1, with 9 bases that match TRBD2. The sample consisted of peripheral blood. CDR3 in amino acids: CASSPGTSINEQFF. DNA of the CDR3: TGTGCCAGCAGCCCCGGGACTAGCATAAATGAGCAGTTCTTC.